The TCR beta chain described here comes from a study of identical twins (dated by TCRdb to 2016 to 2018). Study-level background: To test whether fetal clonotypes persist, the study used deep sequencing on TCR alpha and beta repertoires from monozygotic twins, unrelated adults of various ages, and cord blood. Replicate twin experiments were performed at different times using different library preparation protocols to rule out contamination. Beyond this particular receptor, the publication reports: Because the same donors could not be followed over many years, conclusions were based on cross-sectional statistical analysis. Zero-insertion analyses could be partly confounded by invariant T cells such as MAIT and iNKT, although diverse VJ usage argued against such confounding for most clonotypes. In monozygotic twins, out-of-frame TCR alpha sharing was systematically underestimated by recombination models, although the models agreed with sharing between unrelated individuals. Abundant cord blood beta clonotypes carried fewer insertions; young adult naive repertoires showed a weaker similar trend, while memory repertoires showed none. In beta out-of-frame sequences, excess twin sharing was weaker, because having fewer shared sequences lowered the signal-to-noise ratio. Compared with coincidental sharing between unrelated individuals, out-of-frame TCR alpha sequences shared between twins showed an excess of sequences with low generation probability.

Library preparation was by 5' RACE. The instrument was an Illumina HiSeq 2000. A universal primer binding site was introduced by template switching, and a unique molecular identifier was present in the final cDNA, enabling accurate counting of TCR cDNA molecules. First-strand cDNA for TCR alpha and beta chains was synthesized from specific primers in the conserved constant-segment region. To control for contamination, every cDNA library was double barcoded, receiving both a SMART-Mk sample barcode and Illumina barcodes. TruSeq adapter sequences along with Illumina sample barcodes were introduced in two successive PCR steps. The TCR alpha and beta cDNA libraries were sequenced on the Illumina HiSeq platform using custom primers. In the paper's pipeline: Unique molecular identifiers were extracted from raw reads with MiGEC, and CDR3 positions were determined with MiXCR. Recombination models were inferred per individual with the repgenHMM and IGoR tools using an EM algorithm. Shared clonotypes were analyzed with the tcR package in R, and sharing was normalized by the product of cloneset sizes. To study raw recombination without the effects of thymic and clonal selection, out-of-frame nonproductive sequences were analyzed. Clones were called with MiXCR by TCRdb after fastp trimmed the public reads at Q25, and only in-frame beta chains were retained. Each entry merges the rows of one CDR3 protein and shows their most common DNA and genes. These V and J calls originate from TCRdb's pipeline instead of the authors' own analysis. The sample yields around 100,000 distinct CDR3 sequences; around 5.5% were counted once. The ten most abundant clones make up approximately 12% of the sample.

Every donor was a healthy Caucasian. Miltenyi CD45RO+ enrichment and human naive T-cell isolation kits were used to isolate memory (CD45RO+) and naive T cells from PBMC. The table lists this clonotype with a few counts. No antigen is known for it. Per-base qualities were not stored, and no clone one base away is much larger. This receptor was obtained from a woman between 45 and 60 years old in good health. Material for sequencing was memory T cells sorted from blood. Interpreted using the paper, the cell subset or site label stands for: CD45RO+ enriched T cells.

The CDR3 amino acid sequence is: CASSGLEGVYNEQFF. Read as DNA, the sequence is TGTGCCAGCAGTGGCCTGGAGGGAGTCTACAATGAGCAGTTCTTC. Here the chain combines TRBV12-3 or TRBV12-4 and TRBJ2-1, with TRBD2 as a weak D call on 6 bases. The CDR3 spans 15 residues, from the cysteine through the phenylalanine. The CDR3 DNA has 45 bases and is translated from base 1. V drops 5 bases and J drops 3 bases, leaving 14 bases in between.